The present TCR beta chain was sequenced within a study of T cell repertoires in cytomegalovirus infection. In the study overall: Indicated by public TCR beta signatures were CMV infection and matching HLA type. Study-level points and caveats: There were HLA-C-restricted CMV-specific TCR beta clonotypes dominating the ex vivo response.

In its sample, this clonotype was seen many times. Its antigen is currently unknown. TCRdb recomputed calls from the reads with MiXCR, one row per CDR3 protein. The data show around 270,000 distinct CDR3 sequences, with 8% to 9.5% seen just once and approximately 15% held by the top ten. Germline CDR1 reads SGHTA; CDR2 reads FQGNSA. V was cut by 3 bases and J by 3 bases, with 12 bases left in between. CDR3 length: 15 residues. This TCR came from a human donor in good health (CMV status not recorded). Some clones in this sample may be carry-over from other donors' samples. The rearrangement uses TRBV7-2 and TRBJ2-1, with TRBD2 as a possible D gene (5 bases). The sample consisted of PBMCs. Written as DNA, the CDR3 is TGTGCCAGCAGCTTGGGCGGGTCGATCTACAATGAGCAGTTCTTC. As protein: CASSLGGSIYNEQFF.